Below, 27 T cell receptor beta chains from the same sample are listed, as sequenced in a study of cytomegalovirus exposure and HLA in healthy donors. TCRdb's copy holds only in-frame clones and misses some; the assay was immunoSEQ multiplex PCR. The table has tens of thousands of clones, about four fifths seen once; the top ten hold 12%. Sequences were obtained from PBMCs. The receptors were gathered from a woman aged 18-29 years in good health and CMV-seropositive.

To note about this clone: Mismatch with germline at one junction end may stem from a read error. V gene TRBV27 combines with J gene TRBJ1-2; the D gene is possibly TRBD1 (6 bases). The CDR3 consists of 9 residues. Germline assignment: CDR1 MNHEY and CDR2 SMNVEV (reference sequence). CDR3 protein: CASRRQELF. In nucleotides, the CDR3 is TGTGCCAGCAGAAGACAGGAGCTCTTC.

The chain carries TRBV4-3 and TRBJ1-1; D perhaps matches TRBD1 (5 bases). The CDR3 spans 15 residues. V was pared by 4 bases and J by 0 bases, with 12 bases between. CDR1 is LGHNA and CDR2 is YSLEER in the germline V gene. The CDR3 region has the DNA TGCGCCAGCAGCCCAGGGTGGGCGGTGAACACTGAAGCTTTCTTT. Encoded protein: CASSPGWAVNTEAFF.

The V gene is TRBV7-3, the J gene TRBJ2-6; D gene ambiguous. Germline V CDR1 and CDR2: SGHTA, FQGTGA. V was pared by 3 bases and J by 0 bases, with 6 bases between. The CDR3 has 15 amino acids. CDR3 sequence (DNA): TGTGCCAGCAGCTTTTTAGACTCTGGGGCCAACGTCCTGACTTTC. Its translation: CASSFLDSGANVLTF. The full variable domain, its missing parts supplied by reference TRBV7-3 and TRBJ2-6, is GAGVSQTPSNKVTEKGKYVELRCDPISGHTALYWYRQSLGQGPEFLIYFQGTGAADDSGLPNDRFFAVRPEGSVSTLKIQRTERGDSAVYLCASSFLDSGANVLTFGAGSRLTVL.

CDR3: CASSLDEENSNQPQHF. The CDR3 nucleotides are TGTGCCAGCAGCTTAGACGAAGAGAATAGCAATCAGCCCCAGCATTTT. The V call is TRBV7-9, the J call TRBJ1-5; D not certain. This CDR3 region has 16 residues. With 1 base removed from V and 0 bases from J, the gap between germline ends came to 10 bases. Germline CDR1 and CDR2: SEHNR and FQNEAQ (reference sequence).

This clone came up once. The chain is built from TRBV11-3 and TRBJ2-1, with D uncertain. The CDR3 extends over 13 amino acids. The V end lost 1 base, the J end lost 6 bases, and 7 bases lay between the germline ends. CDR1 is SGHNT and CDR2 is YENEEA in the germline V gene. CDR3 coding DNA: TGTGCCAGCAGCTTAGGGCGGTTCAATGAGCAGTTCTTC. It codes for CASSLGRFNEQFF.

This chain joins TRBV7-9 and TRBJ2-1, with D perhaps TRBD1 (5 bases). This CDR3 comprises 14 residues. The germline V and J ends were trimmed by 4 bases and 4 bases, with 11 bases remaining between them. Germline loops: CDR1 SEHNR, CDR2 FQNEAQ (reference sequence). The CDR3 bases are TGTGCCAGCAGCTATCAGGGCTCGTACAATGAGCAGTTCTTC. It encodes CASSYQGSYNEQFF. Full variable domain (outside the CDR3, taken from reference TRBV7-9 and TRBJ2-1): DTGVSQNPRHKITKRGQNVTFRCDPISEHNRLYWYRQTLGQGPEFLTYFQNEAQLEKSRLLSDRFSAERPKGSFSTLEIQRTEQGDSAMYLCASSYQGSYNEQFFGPGTRLTVL.

The J gene is TRBJ1-5, the V gene TRBV7-9; D is possibly TRBD1 (5 bases). This CDR3 spans 16 amino acids. Germline V gene data show CDR1 as SEHNR and CDR2 as FQNEAQ (reference sequence). The ends were cut back, 3 bases at V and 5 bases at J, with 17 bases in the middle. DNA of the CDR3: TGTGCCAGCAGCTTTGGGTCCCCGACAGTTCATCAGCCCCAGCATTTT. It encodes CASSFGSPTVHQPQHF.

The chain combines TRBV7-6 with TRBJ2-3; 8 nucleotides match TRBD2. With V trimmed by 4 bases and J by 6 bases, 9 bases remained unmatched. CDR3 length equals 15 residues. Germline V lookup: CDR1 SGHVS, CDR2 FNYEAQ. CDR3 sequence reads: CASSSGLVEGDTQYF. As DNA, the CDR3 is TGTGCCAGCAGCTCGGGACTAGTGGAAGGGGATACGCAGTATTTT.

J is TRBJ1-2 and V is TRBV9; the match to TRBD1 covers 9 bases. This CDR3 has 13 amino acids. J lost 9 bases, V lost 5 bases, and 8 bases had no gene match. Germline assignment: CDR1 SGDLS and CDR2 YYNGEE. The CDR3 DNA is TGTGCCAGCAGTGCGGACAGGGGAAACCGCTACACCTTC. Amino acid sequence: CASSADRGNRYTF.

This sequence joins TRBV7-3 and TRBJ1-1; D is ambiguous. Germline CDR1 reads SGHTA; CDR2 reads FQGTGA. The CDR3 sequence is 13 residues long. Trimming stripped 2 bases from V and 1 base from J, with 5 bases between. The CDR3 reads CASSLEGNTEAFF. The CDR3 DNA reads as TGTGCCAGCAGCTTAGAGGGGAACACTGAAGCTTTCTTT.

V is TRBV6-1 and J is TRBJ1-2, with no clear D. The CDR3 extends over 13 amino acids. Trimming cost V 2 bases and J 8 bases, with 12 bases left between them. Germline CDR1 reads MNHNS; CDR2 reads SASEGT. The CDR3 region is CASSEFPRGGYTF. CDR3 in DNA: TGTGCCAGCAGTGAATTCCCCCGAGGGGGCTACACCTTC.

The CDR3 protein is CASSQDYGLAGPLYEQYF. CDR3 bases: TGCGCCAGCAGCCAAGATTATGGACTAGCGGGGCCACTCTACGAGCAGTACTTC. This chain joins TRBV4-3 and TRBJ2-7, with TRBD2 matching over 12 bases. Per germline, CDR1 LGHNA and CDR2 YSLEER. The V and J ends lost 0 bases and 3 bases, in that order; junction bases with no gene match: 9. This CDR3 contains 18 residues.

The V and J genes are TRBV28 and TRBJ1-3; D is unresolved. The CDR3 has 15 amino acids. Trimming shortened V by 7 bases and J by 0 bases, and 13 bases separated the two germline ends. Germline V CDR1 and CDR2: MDHEN, SYDVKM. The CDR3 sequence: CASTLPNSSGNTIYF. The CDR3 DNA is TGTGCCAGCACCTTGCCTAATAGCTCTGGAAACACCATATATTTT.

The chain couples TRBV5-1 to TRBJ2-3; TRBD2 matches 10 bases. The length of the CDR3 is 17 residues. The V segment lost 0 bases and the J segment 3 bases; nucleotides outside the gene matches: 7. The V gene's germline CDR1 is SGHRS and CDR2 YFSETQ. CDR3 residues: CASSLAIGSGGTDTQYF. As DNA, the CDR3 is TGCGCCAGCAGCTTGGCCATAGGTAGCGGGGGGACAGATACGCAGTATTTT.

This clone was counted a single time. The genes are TRBV18 and TRBJ1-2; D possibly corresponds to TRBD1 (5 bases). The CDR3 is 15 residues long. Trimming took 5 bases from V and 4 from J, leaving 17 bases between them. Germline V gene sequence: CDR1 KGHSH, CDR2 LQKENI. CDR3 DNA: TGTGCCAGCTCAAGGGACGGCCCGGGGGGCTATGGCTACACCTTC. This encodes CASSRDGPGGYGYTF.

This rearrangement joins TRBV10-2 to TRBJ2-3; 8 bases match TRBD2. Looked up from germline, CDR1 is WSHSY and CDR2 is SAAADI. The CDR3 spans 15 residues. J lost 5 bases, V lost 2 bases, and 6 bases had no gene match. CDR3 sequence reads: CASSEPGGAGDTQYF. CDR3 in DNA: TGCGCCAGCAGTGAGCCCGGGGGGGCCGGAGATACGCAGTATTTT.

The CDR3 sequence is CSVSGGLAGAHEQYF. Written as DNA, the CDR3 is TGCAGCGTGTCGGGTGGACTAGCGGGGGCCCACGAGCAGTACTTC. The rearrangement joins TRBV29-1 to TRBJ2-7; 13 bases are a match to TRBD2. The V segment lost 6 bases and the J segment 5 bases; nucleotides outside the gene matches: 10. The CDR3 is 15 amino acids. Germline CDR1 SQVTM, CDR2 ANQGSEA.

V gene TRBV6-1 combines with J gene TRBJ2-1, with D possibly matching TRBD1 (6 bases). The V gene's germline CDR1 is MNHNS and CDR2 SASEGT. V lost 1 base and J lost 8, with 9 bases in between. The CDR3 is 13 residues long. CDR3 loop: CASSEDWGHEQFF. The CDR3, as DNA: TGTGCCAGCAGTGAAGACTGGGGGCATGAGCAGTTCTTC.

This clone came up once. The chain employs TRBV7-2 and TRBJ1-1, with 7 bases that match TRBD1. This CDR3 has 15 residues. V was clipped by 5 bases and J by 1 base; unmatched bases: 7. Germline V gene data show CDR1 as SGHTA and CDR2 as FQGNSA. The CDR3 loop reads CASSRQGTANTEAFF. The CDR3 DNA is TGTGCCAGCAGCCGGCAAGGGACAGCGAACACTGAAGCTTTCTTT.

This clone was detected only a few times. CDR3 loop: CASSLSYSGGGHSGQYF. The CDR3 DNA follows: TGTGCCAGCAGTTTATCGTATAGCGGGGGGGGACATAGTGGCCAGTACTTC. This chain uses TRBV27 with TRBJ2-5; 11 nucleotides align to TRBD2. V lost 0 bases and J lost 10; bases outside the gene matches: 13. CDR1 is MNHEY, CDR2 SMNVEV, per germline (reference sequence). The CDR3 length is 17 residues.

J is TRBJ1-1 and V is TRBV4-3, with TRBD1 as a possible D gene (6 bases). CDR1 and CDR2 (germline): LGHNA, YSLEER. The ends were cut back, 2 bases at V and 4 bases at J, with 17 bases in the middle. CDR3 length: 16 residues. CDR3 protein: CASSQPGGAGATEAFF. CDR3 in DNA: TGCGCCAGCAGCCAACCTGGAGGGGCGGGGGCCACTGAAGCTTTCTTT.

The CDR3 nucleotides are TGCAGCGTTGCCGGGACAGATAACTATGGCTACACCTTC. Encoded protein: CSVAGTDNYGYTF. The gene calls are TRBV29-1 and TRBJ1-2, with TRBD1 matching 7 bases. Germline values: CDR1 SQVTM, CDR2 ANQGSEA. The ends lost 4 bases at V and 1 base at J; junction bases unmatched: 3. This CDR3 is built from 13 residues.

The chain carries TRBV2 and TRBJ2-5; weak D call: TRBD2 (5 bases). In germline, CDR1 is SNHLY, CDR2 FYNNEI. The germline V and J ends were trimmed by 6 bases and 2 bases, with 22 bases remaining between them. This CDR3 comprises 17 residues. The CDR3, as DNA: TGTGCCAGCAGGGTTGCCCTAACTAGATCGGGGCAAGAGACCCAGTACTTC. It codes for CASRVALTRSGQETQYF.

The V call is TRBV7-2, the J call TRBJ2-7, with a tentative D call TRBD2 (5 bases). CDR1 SGHTA and CDR2 FQGNSA come from the germline V gene. V lost 5 bases and J 2 bases, leaving 13 bases between the germline ends. The length of the CDR3 is 14 residues. The CDR3 loop is CASSRRTDPYEQYF. The CDR3 DNA sequence: TGTGCCAGCAGCCGGAGGACTGACCCCTACGAGCAGTACTTC. The entire variable domain, with the rest obtained from reference TRBV7-2 and TRBJ2-7, is as follows: GAGVSQSPSNKVTEKGKDVELRCDPISGHTALYWYRQSLGQGLEFLIYFQGNSAPDKSGLPSDRFSAERTGGSVSTLTIQRTQQEDSAVYLCASSRRTDPYEQYFGPGTRLTVT.

The CDR3 region is CASSLPPGTGTPYEQYF. The DNA for the CDR3 is TGTGCCAGCAGCCTACCTCCAGGGACAGGGACTCCCTACGAGCAGTACTTC. The rearrangement links TRBV7-8 to TRBJ2-7; the match to TRBD1 covers 9 bases. Germline values: CDR1 SGHVS, CDR2 FQNEAQ. The ends lost 5 bases at V and 2 bases at J; junction bases unmatched: 13. The CDR3 spans 17 residues.

V and J are TRBV19 and TRBJ2-5; possible D gene TRBD1, 5 bases. Trimming shortened V by 4 bases and J by 2 bases, and 20 bases separated the two germline ends. This CDR3 has 17 residues. Per the germline V gene, CDR1 is LNHDA and CDR2 is SQIVND (reference sequence). The CDR3 region has the DNA TGTGCCAGTAGTACAAACTTTCGACAGTCACTACAAGAGACCCAGTACTTC. Amino acid sequence: CASSTNFRQSLQETQYF. Using reference TRBV19 and TRBJ2-5 for the parts outside the CDR3, the full variable domain is DGGITQSPKYLFRKEGQNVTLSCEQNLNHDAMYWYRQDPGQGLRLIYYSQIVNDFQKGDIAEGYSVSREKKESFPLTVTSAQKNPTAFYLCASSTNFRQSLQETQYFGPGTRLLVL.

The V call is TRBV7-9, the J call TRBJ1-2, with 11 nucleotides matching TRBD1. V trimming: 4 bases; J trimming: 4 bases; junction bases outside the gene matches: 2. Germline CDR1 is SEHNR and CDR2 is FQNEAQ (reference sequence). The CDR3 has 14 residues. The chain's CDR3 is CASSSGTGGYGYTF. CDR3 DNA sequence: TGTGCCAGCAGCTCCGGGACAGGGGGCTATGGCTACACCTTC.